A single sample is the source of the 5 T cell receptor beta chains below, sequenced in a study of massively parallel sequencing of T cell beta chains. A single record per CDR3 protein comes from TCRdb applying MiXCR to the 5' RACE reads. The data contain about 4,300 distinct CDR3 sequences, 35% to 45% of them singletons. The sequenced sample was commercial RNA from peripheral blood pooled from many donors. The receptors were sampled from a pool of human donors in good health; the sample was commercial RNA pooled from many donors.

The chain employs TRBV14 and TRBJ1-2; 10 bases match TRBD1. Germline loops: CDR1 SGHDN, CDR2 FVKESK. Losses at the gene ends were 1 base for V and 8 bases for J; bases not matched to a gene: 7. The length of the CDR3 is 15 residues. The CDR3 region has the DNA TGTGCCAGCAGCCAAGGAGGGACAGGGGTAGGAGGCTACACCTTC. Its protein product is CASSQGGTGVGGYTF.

This clonotype occurred a few times. The V and J genes are TRBV28 and TRBJ2-7; 9 bases match TRBD1. Germline V gives CDR1 MDHEN, CDR2 SYDVKM. This CDR3 is 13 amino acids long. The junction had 6 bases not matched to a gene; V was cut back by 8 bases and J by 4 bases. The CDR3 bases are TGTGCCAGCGGAACAGGGGGCATGTACGAGCAGTACTTC. Translated: CASGTGGMYEQYF.

V gene TRBV7-2 combines with J gene TRBJ2-5; a weak D match, TRBD2 (5 bases). The CDR3 covers 14 residues. Germline V gene lookup returns CDR1 SGHTA and CDR2 FQGNSA. The V gene lost 3 bases and the J gene lost 2 bases, with 10 bases spanning the gap. CDR3 sequence: CASSFLSGQETQYF. CDR3 DNA: TGTGCCAGCAGCTTTCTAAGCGGTCAAGAGACCCAGTACTTC. Variable domain in full (rest from reference TRBV7-2 and TRBJ2-5): GAGVSQSPSNKVTEKGKDVELRCDPISGHTALYWYRQSLGQGLEFLIYFQGNSAPDKSGLPSDRFSAERTGGSVSTLTIQRTQQEDSAVYLCASSFLSGQETQYFGPGTRLLVL.

This clonotype was counted only a few times. This chain uses TRBV7-2 with TRBJ2-7; D unresolved. Germline V gene data show CDR1 as SGHTA and CDR2 as FQGNSA. CDR3 length equals 13 residues. V lost 5 bases, J lost 6 bases, and 14 bases lay in between. CDR3 DNA: TGTGCCAGCAGCGCGACATTTTTGGTCGAGCAGTACTTC. Its protein is CASSATFLVEQYF.

The chain combines TRBV7-6 with TRBJ1-2, with D maybe TRBD1 (5 bases). The CDR3 is made up of 13 amino acids. V gave up 2 bases and J gave up 2 bases, with 6 bases separating them. Germline CDR1 SGHVS, CDR2 FNYEAQ. The CDR3 coding sequence is TGTGCCAGCAGCTTACACAGGAACTATGGCTACACCTTC. Translation gives CASSLHRNYGYTF.